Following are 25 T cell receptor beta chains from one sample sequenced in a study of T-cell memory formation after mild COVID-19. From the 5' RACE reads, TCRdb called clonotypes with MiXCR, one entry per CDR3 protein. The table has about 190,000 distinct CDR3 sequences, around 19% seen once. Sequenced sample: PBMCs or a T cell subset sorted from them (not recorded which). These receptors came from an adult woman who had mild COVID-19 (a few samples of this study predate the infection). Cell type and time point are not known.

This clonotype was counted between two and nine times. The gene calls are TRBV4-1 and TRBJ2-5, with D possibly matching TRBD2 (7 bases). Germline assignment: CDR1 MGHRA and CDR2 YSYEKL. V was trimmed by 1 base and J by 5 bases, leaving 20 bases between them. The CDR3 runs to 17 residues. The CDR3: CASSQVGGGGGRETQYF. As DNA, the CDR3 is TGCGCCAGCAGCCAAGTCGGCGGGGGCGGGGGTCGGGAGACCCAGTACTTC.

The CDR3 spells CASSSNRGRRGEQFF. CDR3 coding DNA: TGTGCCAGCAGTTCGAACAGGGGGCGCCGTGGGGAGCAGTTCTTC. V is TRBV7-9 and J is TRBJ2-1; 9 bases match TRBD1. This CDR3 has 15 amino acids. Germline V gives CDR1 SEHNR, CDR2 FQNEAQ (reference sequence). V trimming: 6 bases; J trimming: 10 bases; junction bases outside the gene matches: 13.

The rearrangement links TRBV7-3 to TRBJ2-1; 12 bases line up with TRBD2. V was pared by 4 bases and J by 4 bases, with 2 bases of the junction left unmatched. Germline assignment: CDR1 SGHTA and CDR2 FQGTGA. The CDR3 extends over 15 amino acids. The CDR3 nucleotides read TGTGCCAGCAGCTCGCTAGCGGGAGGGTACAATGAGCAGTTCTTC. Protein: CASSSLAGGYNEQFF.

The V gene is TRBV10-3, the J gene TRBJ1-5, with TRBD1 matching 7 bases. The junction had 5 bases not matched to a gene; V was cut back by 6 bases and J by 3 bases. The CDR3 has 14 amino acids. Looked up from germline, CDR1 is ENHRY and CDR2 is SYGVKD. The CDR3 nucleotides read TGTGCCATCAGCCTTACAGGGGACAATCAGCCCCAGCATTTT. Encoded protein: CAISLTGDNQPQHF.

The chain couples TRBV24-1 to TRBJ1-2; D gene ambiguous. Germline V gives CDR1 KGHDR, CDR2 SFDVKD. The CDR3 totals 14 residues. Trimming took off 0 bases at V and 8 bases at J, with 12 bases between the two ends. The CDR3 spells CATSDLDGGRGYTF. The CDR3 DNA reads TGTGCCACCAGTGATTTGGACGGAGGGAGAGGCTACACCTTC.

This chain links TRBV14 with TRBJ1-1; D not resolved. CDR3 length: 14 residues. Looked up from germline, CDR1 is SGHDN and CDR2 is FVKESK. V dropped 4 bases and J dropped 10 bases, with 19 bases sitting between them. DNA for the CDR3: TGTGCCAGCAGCCCGGTCACAGCGCGGTTCGGAGCTTTCTTT. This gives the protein CASSPVTARFGAFF. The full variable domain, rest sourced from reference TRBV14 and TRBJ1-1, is EAGVTQFPSHSVIEKGQTVTLRCDPISGHDNLYWYRRVMGKEIKFLLHFVKESKQDESGMPNNRFLAERTGGTYSTLKVQPAELEDSGVYFCASSPVTARFGAFFGQGTRLTVV.

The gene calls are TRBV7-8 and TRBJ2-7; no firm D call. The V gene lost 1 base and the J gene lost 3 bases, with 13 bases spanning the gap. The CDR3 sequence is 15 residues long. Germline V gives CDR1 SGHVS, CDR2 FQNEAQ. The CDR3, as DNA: TGTGCCAGCAGCTTAGGCCGGTGGGCTGACTACGAGCAGTACTTC. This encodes CASSLGRWADYEQYF. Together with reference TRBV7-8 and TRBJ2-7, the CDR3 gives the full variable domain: GAGVSQSPRYKVAKRGQDVALRCDPISGHVSLFWYQQALGQGPEFLTYFQNEAQLDKSGLPSDRFFAERPEGSVSTLKIQRTQQEDSAVYLCASSLGRWADYEQYFGPGTRLTVT.

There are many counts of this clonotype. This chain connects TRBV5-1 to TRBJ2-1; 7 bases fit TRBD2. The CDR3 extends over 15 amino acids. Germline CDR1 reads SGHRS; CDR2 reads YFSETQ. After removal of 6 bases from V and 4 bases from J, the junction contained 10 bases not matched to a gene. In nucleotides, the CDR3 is TGCGCCAGCAAAGGAGGGGAGGGGATATACAATGAGCAGTTCTTC. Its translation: CASKGGEGIYNEQFF.

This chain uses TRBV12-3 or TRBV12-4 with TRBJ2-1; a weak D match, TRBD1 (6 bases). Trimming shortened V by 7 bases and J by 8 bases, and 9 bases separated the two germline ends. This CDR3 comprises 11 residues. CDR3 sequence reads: CASIQGYEQFF. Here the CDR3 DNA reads TGTGCCAGCATTCAGGGGTATGAGCAGTTCTTC.

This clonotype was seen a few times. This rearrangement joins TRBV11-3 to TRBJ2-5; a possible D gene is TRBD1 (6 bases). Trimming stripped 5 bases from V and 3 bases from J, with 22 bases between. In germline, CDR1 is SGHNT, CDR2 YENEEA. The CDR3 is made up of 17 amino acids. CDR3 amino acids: CASSPRGRAVTKETQYF. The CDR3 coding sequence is TGTGCCAGCAGCCCCAGGGGTAGGGCAGTCACCAAAGAGACCCAGTACTTC. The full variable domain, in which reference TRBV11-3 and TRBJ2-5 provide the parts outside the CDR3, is EAGVVQSPRYKIIEKKQPVAFWCNPISGHNTLYWYLQNLGQGPELLIRYENEEAVDDSQLPKDRFSAERLKGVDSTLKIQPAELGDSAVYLCASSPRGRAVTKETQYFGPGTRLLVL.

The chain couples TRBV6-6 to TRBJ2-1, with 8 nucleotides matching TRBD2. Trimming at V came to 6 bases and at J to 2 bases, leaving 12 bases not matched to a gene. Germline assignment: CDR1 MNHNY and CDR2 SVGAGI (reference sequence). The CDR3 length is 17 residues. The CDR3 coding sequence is TGTGCCAGCAGCACGAGGCTGGCGGGAGGCGCCTACAATGAGCAGTTCTTC. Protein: CASSTRLAGGAYNEQFF.

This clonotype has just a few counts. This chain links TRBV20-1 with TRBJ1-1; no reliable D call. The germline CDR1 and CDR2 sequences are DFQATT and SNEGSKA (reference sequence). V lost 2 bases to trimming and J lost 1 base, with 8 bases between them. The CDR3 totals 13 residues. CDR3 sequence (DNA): TGCAGTGCTAGAAACCCGCCGAACACTGAAGCTTTCTTT. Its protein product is CSARNPPNTEAFF.

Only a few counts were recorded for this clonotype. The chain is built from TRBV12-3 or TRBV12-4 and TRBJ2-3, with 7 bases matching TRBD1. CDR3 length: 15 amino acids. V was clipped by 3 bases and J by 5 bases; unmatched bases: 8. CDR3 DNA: TGTGCCAGCAGTTTTCAGACAGGGTTGGGAGATACGCAGTATTTT. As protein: CASSFQTGLGDTQYF.

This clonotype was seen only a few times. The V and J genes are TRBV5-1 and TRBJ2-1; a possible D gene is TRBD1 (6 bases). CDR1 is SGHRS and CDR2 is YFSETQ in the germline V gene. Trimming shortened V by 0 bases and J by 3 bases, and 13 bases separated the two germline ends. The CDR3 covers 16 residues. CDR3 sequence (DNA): TGCGCCAGCAGCTTGGGCCAAACAGGGTTCTACAATGAGCAGTTCTTC. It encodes CASSLGQTGFYNEQFF.

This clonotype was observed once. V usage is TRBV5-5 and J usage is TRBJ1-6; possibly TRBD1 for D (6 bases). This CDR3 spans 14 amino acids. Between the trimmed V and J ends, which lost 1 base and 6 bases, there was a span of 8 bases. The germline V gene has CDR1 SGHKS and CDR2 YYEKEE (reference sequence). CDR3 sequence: CASSLSGVNSPLHF. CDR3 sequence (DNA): TGTGCCAGCAGCTTGTCAGGGGTTAATTCACCCCTCCACTTT.

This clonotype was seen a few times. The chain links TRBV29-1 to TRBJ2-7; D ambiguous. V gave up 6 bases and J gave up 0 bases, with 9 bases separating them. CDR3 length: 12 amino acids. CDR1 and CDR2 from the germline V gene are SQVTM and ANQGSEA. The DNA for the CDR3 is TGCAGCGTAGCGAAAAGCTCCTACGAGCAGTACTTC. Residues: CSVAKSSYEQYF.

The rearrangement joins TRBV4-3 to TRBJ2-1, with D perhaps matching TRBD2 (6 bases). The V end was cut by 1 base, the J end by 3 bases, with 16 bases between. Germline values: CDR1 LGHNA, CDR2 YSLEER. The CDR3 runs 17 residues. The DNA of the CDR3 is TGCGCCAGCAGCCAAGTTTGGGGTGCGGGAAGCTACAATGAGCAGTTCTTC. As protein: CASSQVWGAGSYNEQFF.

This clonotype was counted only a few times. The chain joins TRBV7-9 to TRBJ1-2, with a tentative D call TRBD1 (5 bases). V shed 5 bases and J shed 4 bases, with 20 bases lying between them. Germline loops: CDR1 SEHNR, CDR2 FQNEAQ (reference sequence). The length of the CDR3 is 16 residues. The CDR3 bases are TGTGCCAGCAGCGAACCGGGACTCCGATTGGGCTATGGCTACACCTTC. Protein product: CASSEPGLRLGYGYTF.

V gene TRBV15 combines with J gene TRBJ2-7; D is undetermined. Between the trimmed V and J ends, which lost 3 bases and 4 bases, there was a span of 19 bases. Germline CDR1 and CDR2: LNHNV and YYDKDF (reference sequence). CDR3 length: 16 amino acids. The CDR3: CATSSQGPDGSYEQYF. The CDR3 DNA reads TGTGCCACCAGCAGCCAAGGGCCAGACGGAAGTTACGAGCAGTACTTC. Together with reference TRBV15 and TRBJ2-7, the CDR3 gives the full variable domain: DAMVIQNPRYQVTQFGKPVTLSCSQTLNHNVMYWYQQKSSQAPKLLFHYYDKDFNNEADTPDNFQSRRPNTSFCFLDIRSPGLGDTAMYLCATSSQGPDGSYEQYFGPGTRLTVT.

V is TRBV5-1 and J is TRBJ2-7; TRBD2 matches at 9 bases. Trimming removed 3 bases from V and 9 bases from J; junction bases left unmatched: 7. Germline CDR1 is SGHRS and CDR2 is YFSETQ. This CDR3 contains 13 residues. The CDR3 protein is CASSWAGGQVQYF. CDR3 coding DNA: TGCGCCAGCAGCTGGGCGGGAGGGCAGGTGCAGTACTTC.

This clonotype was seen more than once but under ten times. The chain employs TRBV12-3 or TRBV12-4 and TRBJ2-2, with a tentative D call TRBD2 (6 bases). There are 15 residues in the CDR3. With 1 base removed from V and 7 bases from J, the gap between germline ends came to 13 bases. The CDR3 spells CASSLGGEDGGELFF. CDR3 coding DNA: TGTGCCAGCAGTTTAGGTGGGGAGGACGGCGGGGAGCTGTTTTTT.

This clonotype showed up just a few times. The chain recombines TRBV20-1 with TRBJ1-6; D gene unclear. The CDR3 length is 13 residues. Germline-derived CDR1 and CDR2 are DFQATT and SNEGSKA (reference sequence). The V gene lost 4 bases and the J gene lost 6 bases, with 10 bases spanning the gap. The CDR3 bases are TGCAGTGCTATGGACGGACGTAATTCACCCCTCCACTTT. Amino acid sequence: CSAMDGRNSPLHF.

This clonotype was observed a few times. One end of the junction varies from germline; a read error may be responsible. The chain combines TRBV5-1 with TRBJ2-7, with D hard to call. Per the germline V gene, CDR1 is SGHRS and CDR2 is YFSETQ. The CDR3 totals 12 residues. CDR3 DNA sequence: TGCGCCAGCAGCCCGACACTCAACGAGCGGTACTTC. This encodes CASSPTLNERYF.

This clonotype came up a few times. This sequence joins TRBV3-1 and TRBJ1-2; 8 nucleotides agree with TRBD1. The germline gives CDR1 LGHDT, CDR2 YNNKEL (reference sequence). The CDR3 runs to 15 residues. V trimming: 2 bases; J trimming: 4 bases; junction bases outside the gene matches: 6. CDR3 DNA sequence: TGTGCCAGCAGCCAACCCGACAGGGGAATCTATGGCTACACCTTC. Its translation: CASSQPDRGIYGYTF.

CDR3 residues: CASRTDATGELFF. The CDR3 DNA reads as TGTGCCAGCCGGACCGATGCGACCGGGGAGCTGTTTTTT. The genes are TRBV18 and TRBJ2-2; D is unclear. Trimming shortened V by 8 bases and J by 5 bases, and 12 bases separated the two germline ends. The CDR3 totals 13 residues. The germline V gene encodes CDR1 KGHSH and CDR2 LQKENI.